This TCR beta chain was documented in a study of graft-versus-host responses after intestinal transplantation. Background on the study: As for transplant type, recipients had multivisceral, liver-intestinal, or isolated intestinal grafts. Tacrolimus and steroids were given for about 3 years to all recipients after anti-thymocyte globulin induction. Study-wide results and limits: Investigators detected GvH clones in recipient marrow, with some emerging earlier in ileum or blood.

Regarding this clone: Its antigen remains unknown.

Measured with immunoSEQ multiplex PCR; TCRdb has only the in-frame clones, and not every one. The table lists around 13,000 clones, 70% to 85% of them singletons. From the graft tissue, intraepithelial and lamina propria lymphocytes were released through processing. The CDR3 has 15 amino acids. V dropped 7 bases and J dropped 4 bases, with 18 bases sitting between them. This sequence originates from a human patient who received an intestinal transplant, so some T cells may come from the graft donor. This material consisted of ileum tissue, taken 16 days after intestinal transplant. This rearrangement joins TRBV5-3 to TRBJ2-1, with D possibly being TRBD1 (5 bases). TRBV5-3 is an ORF, and what it does is uncertain. In DNA, the CDR3 is TGTGCCAGACCTCAGGGCGAGCTACATTACAATGAGCAGTTCTTC. Translation: CARPQGELHYNEQFF.